This record concerns one T cell receptor beta chain sequence. Its antigen remains unknown. Other DNA sequences in the sample encode the same CDR3. This sample stems from a study of shared clonotypes between healthy human individuals. The study, taken as a whole, reports: Among donors, the sharing of clonotypes was expected to be influenced by sequencing depth.

Template for every sorted-subset replicate PCR totaled about 200 ng DNA, 25,000 to 35,000 T cell genomes. The repertoire was sequenced with immunoSEQ multiplex PCR; TCRdb's copy has only in-frame clones and lacks some. The sample lists approximately 2.3 million clones, approximately 93% seen once, with 0.39% in the top ten. Between the trimmed V and J ends, which lost 0 bases and 5 bases, there was a span of 11 bases. This CDR3 region has 14 residues. Germline lookup yields CDR1 SGHRS and CDR2 YFSETQ. Specimen: naive CD4+ T cells from PBMCs. Subset of the sample: CD45RA+ positively selected. The clonotype comes from a man between 18 and 29 years old in good health. Some clones in this sample may be carry-over from other donors' samples. The chain has TRBV5-1 and TRBJ2-5, with D possibly being TRBD1 (6 bases). The CDR3 coding sequence is TGCGCCAGCAGCTTGGCAGGGACACAGGAGACCCAGTACTTC. This translates into CASSLAGTQETQYF.